These T cell receptor beta chains were read from a single sample in a study of blood T cell repertoires in COVID-19. Measured with immunoSEQ multiplex PCR; TCRdb has only the in-frame clones, and not every one. The sample contains about 160,000 clones, around four fifths of which appear only once. The sequenced sample consisted of peripheral blood. The receptors derive from a woman of 80 years or more with active or convalescent COVID-19. CDR3s leave out the opening cysteine and the closing phenylalanine or tryptophan.

j_call: TRBJ2-2
v_call: TRBV9
cdr3_aa: ASSGGTGELF

j_call: TRBJ1-1
v_call: TRBV3-1/TRBV3-2
cdr3_aa: ASSQGQGAATAF

j_call: TRBJ1-5
v_call: TRBV27
cdr3_aa: ASSLLTGDQPQH

j_call: TRBJ1-1
v_call: TRBV27
cdr3_aa: ASSRNGGTFPTEAF

j_call: TRBJ1-3
v_call: TRBV6-5
cdr3_aa: ASSYSSGNGNTIY

j_call: TRBJ2-3
v_call: TRBV10-3
cdr3_aa: AIGDRGADTQY

j_call: TRBJ2-7
v_call: TRBV7-2
cdr3_aa: ASSLSRGSSYEQY

j_call: TRBJ1-5
v_call: TRBV6-2/TRBV6-3
cdr3_aa: ASSPEGGGWYLNQPQH

j_call: TRBJ1-4
v_call: TRBV7-2
cdr3_aa: ASSFYSATNEKLF

j_call: TRBJ2-3
v_call: TRBV7-3
cdr3_aa: ASSPSYTDTQY

j_call: TRBJ1-3
v_call: TRBV6-1
cdr3_aa: ASSESTGSGNTIY

j_call: TRBJ1-3
v_call: TRBV3-1/TRBV3-2
cdr3_aa: ASSQATAGNTIY

j_call: TRBJ2-2
v_call: TRBV4-3
cdr3_aa: ASSQELPGGDTGELF

j_call: TRBJ2-3
v_call: TRBV6-5
cdr3_aa: ASSPARGGQDTQY

j_call: TRBJ1-1
v_call: TRBV19
cdr3_aa: ASSRPDRNTEAF

j_call: TRBJ2-5
v_call: TRBV7-2
cdr3_aa: ASSLGQTGKETQY

j_call: TRBJ1-2
v_call: TRBV2
cdr3_aa: ASSPSGVDGYT

j_call: TRBJ1-1
v_call: TRBV30
cdr3_aa: AWSIGGSMNTEAF

j_call: TRBJ1-2
v_call: TRBV5-4
cdr3_aa: ASSPGYGYT

j_call: TRBJ2-7
v_call: TRBV4-3
cdr3_aa: ASSQEWGHEQY

j_call: TRBJ1-2
v_call: TRBV19
cdr3_aa: ASSIAQGTSRYGYT

j_call: TRBJ1-1
v_call: TRBV10-2
cdr3_aa: ASSAGQGAGTEAF

j_call: TRBJ1-5
v_call: TRBV5-6
cdr3_aa: ASSFYDARGNQPQH

j_call: TRBJ2-7
v_call: TRBV13
cdr3_aa: ASSLGHYEQY

j_call: TRBJ1-2
v_call: TRBV6-5
cdr3_aa: ASSIGGSSGGYT

j_call: TRBJ1-6
v_call: TRBV6-6
cdr3_aa: ASSYAEDNSPLH

j_call: TRBJ1-2
v_call: TRBV12-3/TRBV12-4
cdr3_aa: ASSSGGGGYT

j_call: TRBJ2-3
v_call: TRBV4-3
cdr3_aa: ASSLLAGPLDTQY

j_call: TRBJ1-1
v_call: TRBV10-3
cdr3_aa: AISESDGRGEAF

j_call: TRBJ1-4
v_call: TRBV4-3
cdr3_aa: ASSQHRDSLQKLF

j_call: TRBJ1-2
v_call: TRBV19
cdr3_aa: ASSPGFRTSGYT

j_call: TRBJ1-5
v_call: TRBV6-2/TRBV6-3
cdr3_aa: ASSLTFNSNQPQH

j_call: TRBJ1-4
v_call: TRBV4-1
cdr3_aa: ASSQDHPASEKLF

j_call: TRBJ2-1
v_call: TRBV7-2
cdr3_aa: ASTPAGLSYNEQF

j_call: TRBJ2-7
v_call: TRBV7-9
cdr3_aa: ASSLRDSPYEQY

j_call: TRBJ1-2
v_call: TRBV2
cdr3_aa: ASMRDRGQYGYT

j_call: TRBJ1-1
v_call: TRBV2
cdr3_aa: ATRDRDGTEAF

j_call: TRBJ1-2
v_call: TRBV7-9
cdr3_aa: ASSKNLGDVYGYT

j_call: TRBJ2-7
v_call: TRBV7-2
cdr3_aa: ASRLGGAAAYEQY

j_call: TRBJ1-5
v_call: TRBV4-1
cdr3_aa: ASSQDFREGNQPQH

j_call: TRBJ2-2
v_call: TRBV7-2
cdr3_aa: ASSLVSGGDTGELF

j_call: TRBJ2-7
v_call: TRBV21-1
cdr3_aa: ASSKGQAFYEQY

j_call: TRBJ1-2
v_call: TRBV12-3/TRBV12-4
cdr3_aa: ASTWEDLNGYT

j_call: TRBJ2-5
v_call: TRBV2
cdr3_aa: ASRKGTSGGYIGTQY

j_call: TRBJ1-5
v_call: TRBV2
cdr3_aa: ASSAGTGVQGNQPQH

j_call: TRBJ2-3
v_call: TRBV6-5
cdr3_aa: ATSRREATDTQY

j_call: TRBJ2-5
v_call: TRBV3-1/TRBV3-2
cdr3_aa: ASSQDPSGLQETQY

j_call: TRBJ1-1
v_call: TRBV6-6
cdr3_aa: ASSYWDRDTEAF

j_call: TRBJ1-2
v_call: TRBV15
cdr3_aa: ATSRDDGGYGYT

j_call: TRBJ2-1
v_call: TRBV7-3
cdr3_aa: ASSSGYLGEQF